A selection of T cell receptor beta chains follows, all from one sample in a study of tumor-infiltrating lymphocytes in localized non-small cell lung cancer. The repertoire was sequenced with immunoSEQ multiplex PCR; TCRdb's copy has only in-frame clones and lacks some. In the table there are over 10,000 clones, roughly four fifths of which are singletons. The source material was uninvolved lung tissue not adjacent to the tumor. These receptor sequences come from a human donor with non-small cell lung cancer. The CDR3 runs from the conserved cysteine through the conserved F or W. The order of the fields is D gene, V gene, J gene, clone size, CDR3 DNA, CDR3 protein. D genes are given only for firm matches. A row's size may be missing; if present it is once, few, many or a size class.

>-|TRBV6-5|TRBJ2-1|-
TGTGCCAGCAGACTCTCCGGGACTCCTGAGCAGTTCTTC
CASRLSGTPEQFF
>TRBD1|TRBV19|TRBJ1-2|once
TGTGCCAGTAGTACCCACCGGGACAGCAAAGACTATGGCTACACCTTC
CASSTHRDSKDYGYTF
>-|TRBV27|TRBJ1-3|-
TGTGCCAGCAGTTCACGACAGTCCTCTGGAAACACCATATATTTT
CASSSRQSSGNTIYF
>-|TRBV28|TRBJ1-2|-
TGTGCCAGCAGCCTAACGACCGACAGGTATGGCTACACCTTC
CASSLTTDRYGYTF
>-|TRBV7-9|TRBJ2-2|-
TGTGCCAGCAGCTTAGCAGAGGGGACCGGGGAGCTGTTTTTT
CASSLAEGTGELFF
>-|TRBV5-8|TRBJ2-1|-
TGTGCCAGCAGCTTGGTGGCTGGGGCCAAAGAGCAGTTCTTC
CASSLVAGAKEQFF
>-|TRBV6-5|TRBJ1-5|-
TGTGCCAGCAGTAACCTCGAGTTTGCCAATCAGCCCCAGCATTTT
CASSNLEFANQPQHF
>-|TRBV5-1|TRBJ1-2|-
TGCGCCAGCAGCTTGGATACAGGAAGTAACTATGGCTACACCTTC
CASSLDTGSNYGYTF
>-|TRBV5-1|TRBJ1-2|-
TGCGCCAGCAGCTTAGTATCCGGCCTCAGGGACTATGGCTACACCTTC
CASSLVSGLRDYGYTF
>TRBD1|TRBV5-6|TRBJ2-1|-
TGTGCCAGCAGCGCCACCGGGACAGGGGATTATGAGCAGTTCTTC
CASSATGTGDYEQFF
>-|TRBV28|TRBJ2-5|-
TGTGCCAGCAGGTGGCCAACAGAGGGGACCCAGTACTTC
CASRWPTEGTQYF
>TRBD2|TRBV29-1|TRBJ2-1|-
TGCAGCGTTCCTAGCGGGGGGATTAATGAGCAGTTCTTC
CSVPSGGINEQFF
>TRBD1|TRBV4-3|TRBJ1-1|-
TGCGCCAGCAGCTCTCATGGGGACAGCATGAACACTGAAGCTTTCTTT
CASSSHGDSMNTEAFF
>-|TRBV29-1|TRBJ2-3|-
TGCAGCGTTGATCAGGGAGATACGCAGTATTTT
CSVDQGDTQYF
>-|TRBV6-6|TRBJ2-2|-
TGTGCCAGCAGAAGGGGAATGAACACCGGGGAGCTGTTTTTT
CASRRGMNTGELFF
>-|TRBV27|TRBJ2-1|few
TGTGCCACCCACGATTCGGGGCTTGGTGAGCAGTTCTTC
CATHDSGLGEQFF
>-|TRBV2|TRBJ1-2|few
TGTGCCAGCAGTGAGTCGGCTAGCTATGGCTACACCTTC
CASSESASYGYTF
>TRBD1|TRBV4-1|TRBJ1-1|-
TGCGCCAGCAGCCAAGGACAGGGGGCAAGGGAGAACACTGAAGCTTTCTTT
CASSQGQGARENTEAFF
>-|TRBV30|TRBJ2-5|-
TGTGCCTGGAGTAGGACAGCCCAAGAGACCCAGTACTTC
CAWSRTAQETQYF
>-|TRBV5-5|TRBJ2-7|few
TGTGCCAGCAGCTTGGCGTTGAGACCCTACGAGCAGTACTTC
CASSLALRPYEQYF
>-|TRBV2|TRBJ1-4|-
TGTGCCAGCAGTGAAATCACAATCCTGTTTTTT
CASSEITILFF
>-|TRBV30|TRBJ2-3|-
TGTGCCTGGAGCCCACCCACAGATACGCAGTATTTT
CAWSPPTDTQYF
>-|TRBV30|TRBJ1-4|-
TGTGCCTGGAGCGCTGGAATGGGGGAGGATGAAAAACTGTTTTTT
CAWSAGMGEDEKLFF
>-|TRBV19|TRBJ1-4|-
TGTGCCAGTAAGGGTACTCAGGCAGGGGAAAAACTGTTTTTT
CASKGTQAGEKLFF
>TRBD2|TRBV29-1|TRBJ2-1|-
TGCAGCGTTGAAACTAGCGGGAGGTTGTACAATGAGCAGTTCTTC
CSVETSGRLYNEQFF
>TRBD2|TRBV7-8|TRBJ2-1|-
TGTGCCAGCAGCCCCGGGGGGAGGTCCTACAATGAGCAGTTCTTC
CASSPGGRSYNEQFF
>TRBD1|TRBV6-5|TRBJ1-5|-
TGTGCCAGCAGCTACGGACAGGGTAGCAATCAGCCCCAGCATTTT
CASSYGQGSNQPQHF
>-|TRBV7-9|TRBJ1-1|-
TGTGCCAGCAGCTTAGTCCAGGTAATGGCTGAAGCTTTCTTT
CASSLVQVMAEAFF
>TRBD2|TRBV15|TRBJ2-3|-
TGTGCCACCAATGCGGGAGGGCCCACAGATACGCAGTATTTT
CATNAGGPTDTQYF
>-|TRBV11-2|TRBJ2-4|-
TGTGCCAGCAGCTTAGAGTCCAGCATTCAGTACTTC
CASSLESSIQYF
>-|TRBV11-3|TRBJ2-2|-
TGTGCCAGCGGATCCCAGACAGGAACCGGGGAGCTGTTTTTT
CASGSQTGTGELFF
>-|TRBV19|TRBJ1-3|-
TGTGCCACCGTCGGTCCGTTGAGCTCTGGAAACACCATATATTTT
CATVGPLSSGNTIYF
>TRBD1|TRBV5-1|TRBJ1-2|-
TGCGCCAGCAGCTTGGAGTGGGGACAGGGCCCTAACTATGGCTACACCTTC
CASSLEWGQGPNYGYTF
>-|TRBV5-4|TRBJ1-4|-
TGTGCCAGCAGCTCCACAGACACAGATGAAAAACTGTTTTTT
CASSSTDTDEKLFF
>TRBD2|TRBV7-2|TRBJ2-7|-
TGTGCCAGCAGCTTATACCGCGGGGGGGCGAAGGAGCAGTACTTC
CASSLYRGGAKEQYF
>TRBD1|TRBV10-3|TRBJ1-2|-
TGTGCCATCAATGCGGGACAGGACTATGGCTACACCTTC
CAINAGQDYGYTF
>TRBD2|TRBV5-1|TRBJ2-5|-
TGCGCCAGCAGCTCGGGACTAGCGGGGGCCCGAGAGACCCAGTACTTC
CASSSGLAGARETQYF
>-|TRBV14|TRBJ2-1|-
TGTGCCAGCAGCCAGGAGGAGGGGCTCCATGAGCAGTTCTTC
CASSQEEGLHEQFF
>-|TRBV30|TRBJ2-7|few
TGTGCCTGGAGTGTACTAGAGGAATCCTACGAGCAGTACTTC
CAWSVLEESYEQYF
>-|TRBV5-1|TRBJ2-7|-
TGCGCCAGCAGCTCACAGTACGAGCAGTACTTC
CASSSQYEQYF
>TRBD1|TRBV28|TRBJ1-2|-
TGTGCCAGCAGGCCCGGGACAGGGGGTGCTGGCTACACCTTC
CASRPGTGGAGYTF
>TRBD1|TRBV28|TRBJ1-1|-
TGTGCCAGCAGTCAGGCCGGGACAGGGCCTCGGACTGAAGCTTTCTTT
CASSQAGTGPRTEAFF
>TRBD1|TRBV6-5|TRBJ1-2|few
TGTGCCAGCAGTACGCGACAGGGGGCGGACTATGGCTACACCTTC
CASSTRQGADYGYTF
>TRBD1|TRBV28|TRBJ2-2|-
TGTGCCAGCAGTTTACTTCCCGCGACAGGGACCGGGGAGCTGTTTTTT
CASSLLPATGTGELFF
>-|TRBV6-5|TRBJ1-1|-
TGTGCCAGCAGTGTCTCGATCCAGACTGAAGCTTTCTTT
CASSVSIQTEAFF
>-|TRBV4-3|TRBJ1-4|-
TGCGCCAGCAGCCCGGAAGCCGGGGCCGGAAAACTGTTTTTT
CASSPEAGAGKLFF
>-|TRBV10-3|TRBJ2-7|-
TGTGCCATCAGTGATGGTATCGATGGCGGCGAGCAGTACTTC
CAISDGIDGGEQYF
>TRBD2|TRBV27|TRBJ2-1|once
TGTGCCAGCAGTTTAGCGGGGGCCTACAATGAGCAGTTCTTC
CASSLAGAYNEQFF
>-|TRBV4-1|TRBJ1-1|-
TGCGCCAGCAGCCCATGGACGGGGGGGGTTAACACTGAAGCTTTCTTT
CASSPWTGGVNTEAFF
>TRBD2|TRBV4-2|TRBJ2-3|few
TGTGCCAGCAGCCCGACCGGGACTAGCGCCACAGATACGCAGTATTTT
CASSPTGTSATDTQYF
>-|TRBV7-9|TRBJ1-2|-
TGTGCCAGCAGTCCGGCCTCTAACTATGGCTACACCTTC
CASSPASNYGYTF
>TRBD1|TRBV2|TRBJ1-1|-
TGTGCCAGCATGAGGGACAGGGGTGCCGCTGAAGCTTTCTTT
CASMRDRGAAEAFF
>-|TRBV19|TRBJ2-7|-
TGTGCCAGTAGTATGGGGAACTCCTACGAGCAGTACTTC
CASSMGNSYEQYF
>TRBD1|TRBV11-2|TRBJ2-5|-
TGTGCCAGCAGCTCCCCCGGGACAGGGGATTGGGAGACCCAGTACTTC
CASSSPGTGDWETQYF